This T cell receptor beta chain was sequenced during a study of cytomegalovirus exposure and HLA in healthy donors (dated 2017 in TCRdb). Study-level background: In an earlier analysis of roughly 500 of the donors, around 300 Gb of sequence data and some 120 million unique TCR beta sequences from about 190 million T cells were reported. The study aimed to test whether cataloging public T cell receptors could reveal signatures of past pathogen exposure. Among the approximately 400 genotyped donors, around 81% belonged to the genetic ancestry cluster associated with self-reported Caucasian donors. Along with the roughly 700-subject first cohort, a separate validation cohort of roughly 110 different subjects was used. An early release that covered approximately 600 HLA-typed donors contained around 330 gigabases of sequencing data and roughly 84 million unique TCR sequences. On average, roughly 240,000 unique TCR beta nucleotide sequences were sequenced per donor among some 420 genotyped donors of the cohort, with 15% to 20% of those sequences being non-productive. Alongside the repertoire data, information on donor age, sex, ethnicity and CMV serostatus was compiled. A later analysis re-examined previously published TCR beta repertoires from just over 650 donors and added high-resolution HLA genotyping to investigate patterns of TCR occurrence. All discovery cohort repertoires had been generated using a single sequencing platform. A handful of DR-DQ haplotypes were handled as single units for association and clustering because linkage in the cohort was strong. In a later genetic analysis, genome-wide SNP genotypes for about three fifths of the 666 donors were used, and that subset was treated as a discovery cohort. In an earlier analysis of a few hundred of the donors, high-throughput TCR beta sequencing was used to judge whether each TCR beta V gene segment behaved as functional or pseudogenic. The number of typed donors differed by locus: 629-630 for A, B, C, DRB1 and DQB1; approximately 530 for DQA1; 600 to 610 for DPA1; and roughly 450 for DPB1. In the later analysis, no new phenotypic data were used to find candidate immune exposures; instead, reliance was placed on TCR beta sequences and their occurrence across donors. HLA typing included class I and class II loci at four-digit resolution. High-throughput TCR immunosequencing, statistical association of individual TCRs with disease status, and machine learning were combined to predict cytomegalovirus infection status. The study used immunosequencing to profile the T cell repertoires of 600 to 850 subjects and linked those repertoires to cytomegalovirus serostatus.

The cohort comprised around 700 healthy bone marrow donors. Cohort members were all nominally healthy when sampled, although unrecorded immune exposures were likely present. The donor was CMV seronegative and belonged to the group of around 400 seronegative cohort members. Each donor provided a peripheral blood sample, and peripheral blood mononuclear cells were used for TCR beta sequencing. Genomic DNA extraction from the blood cell samples was performed with the Qiagen DNeasy Blood Extraction Kit. Libraries were constructed by the immunoSEQ multiplex PCR assay. For the multiplex PCR, a mixture combining 60 forward primers for TCR Vbeta segments and 13 reverse primers for TCR Jbeta segments was used. Amplification of the CDR3 region of rearranged TCR beta genes was performed with a multiplex PCR assay on genomic DNA. The Illumina HiSeq System was used to sequence the amplified TCR beta libraries as 87-base-pair reads. Per the source publication's procedure: In a later analysis, 70 million to 95 million unique TCR beta chains were counted across the 500 to 700 repertoires, and some 10 million of these chains were shared by at least two donors. Raw reads were error-corrected and collapsed into unique sequences with a nearest-neighbor algorithm that merged closely related sequences to remove PCR and sequencing errors. To assign V, D and J gene segments, CDR3 sequences were aligned to IMGT reference sequences. For a sequence to be retained, a match of at least six nucleotides was required to both a V gene segment and a J gene segment. A rearrangement counted as productive if the CDR3 had no stop codons and remained in frame with V and J, and every other rearrangement counted as non-productive. CDR3 was defined by IMGT convention, running from the second conserved V-encoded cysteine to the conserved J-encoded phenylalanine. The earlier analysis of 500 to 750 of the donors excluded any sequence lacking an unambiguous match to a single V gene segment. In an earlier analysis of a few hundred of the donors, V segments were called functional above 56.7% productive rearrangements and were called segregating when the between-donor standard deviation exceeded 5%. To diagnose cytomegalovirus status from the catalog of TCR beta chain sequences, a statistical classification framework was built. V and J gene assignment, in a later analysis, came from comparing TCR nucleotide sequences with IMGT/GENE-DB human TR gene sequences. Using the TCRdist pipeline, a later analysis assigned CDR3 sequences along with most-parsimonious VDJ recombination scenarios. A later analysis defined each TCR beta chain by its CDR3 amino acid sequence plus V-gene family, and excluded reads lacking a unique V-gene family. A later analysis removed 592 highly shared, low-generation-probability nucleotide sequences to deal with suspected cross-contamination and a sequencing artifact. For each public chain, a later analysis derived a clonal expansion index from normalized ranks of inferred template counts within each repertoire. In a later analysis, generation probabilities were computed using a VDJ recombination model fitted to out-of-frame rearrangements, and the results were checked against IGoR. A later analysis scored TCR-TCR, TCR-HLA and TCR-CMV co-occurrence with hypergeometric tests, applying a repertoire-size bias correction to TCR pairs. A later analysis estimated false discovery rates by permuting HLA or CMV assignments 20 times. In a later analysis, co-occurring TCRs were grouped with DBSCAN, and TCRdist sequence similarity was added when clustering was performed within HLA-allele-positive subsets. For co-occurrence clustering, repertoires with fewer than 30,000 or more than 120,000 public chains were excluded, along with roughly 5 repertoires with anomalous nucleotide sharing. Sourced from immuneACCESS, this table was stored by TCRdb with only in-frame sequences that have V and J called. A share of the clones is absent; for the studies checked, an unresolved V gene accounts for under half, and the remainder has no known explanation. The V and J calls and clone size are taken from that table; D and trimming were inferred from the DNA. This sample's table lists 93,000 or so clones. The top ten clones comprise approximately 3.7% of the sample.

Beyond this particular receptor, the publication reports: An earlier analysis of approximately 570 of the donors showed that most TCR beta V segments appeared in productive rearrangements either about 87% or about 30% of the time, which broadly matched IMGT annotations. In a later analysis, the rate of TCR association differed among HLA loci, with DRB1 alleles having the most associated TCRs and HLA-C alleles having the fewest. A group of highly shared sequence variants was considered likely to be a technical artifact of the sequencing pipeline. A few of the identified cytomegalovirus-associated TCR beta chains were confirmed in vitro to be specific for cytomegalovirus antigens. Compared with equally common non-associated chains, HLA-associated TCR beta chains in a later analysis were more clonally expanded and had lower generation probabilities. When HLA alleles, especially DR and DQ, strongly co-occurred, TCR associations were difficult to assign to individual alleles. An association between a missense DCLRE1C variant and V-gene and J-gene trimming of TCR beta chains was found in a later genetic analysis and replicated in an independent cohort. Cytomegalovirus status was reported to be diagnosed by the classifier with high specificity and sensitivity in both the original and validation cohorts. Because counts were too low, about 17 rarely observed V segments, including chromosome 9 orphons, were excluded from the earlier analysis of around 590 of the donors. Most TCR sequences were seen in very few donors, while some public TCRs were found in many individuals. This cohort had only TCR beta chains sequenced, and the lack of alpha or paired-chain data limited which features could be detected. CMV serostatus was the only immune exposure information available for the cohort. A later analysis associated about 18,000 TCR beta sequences with specific HLA alleles at a false discovery rate of 0.05. A total of some 180 TCR beta chains were listed by the study as associated with cytomegalovirus. In a later analysis, most CMV-associated TCR beta chains were found to appear HLA-restricted, with HLA associations seemingly driven largely by CMV exposure. It was suggested by the authors that the approach could potentially be generalized to other disease states and immunological phenotypes. Because HLA typing was missing for some donors at each locus, association tests included only the typed subset. Correlated functional status among segregating V segments might reflect linkage disequilibrium, but an unknown experimental factor could not be ruled out. Sequencing depth was assumed to be roughly uniform across donors in the presence/absence analyses, though that assumption may not hold. According to a later analysis, parvovirus B19, influenza, CMV and Epstein-Barr virus appeared linked to several top co-occurrence clusters. Some IMGT-functional V segments, including TRBV6-2 and TRBV6-3, could not be distinguished by the 87-base-pair reads and were therefore excluded. A later genetic analysis reported fewer N-insertions in productive TCRs among donors in an Asian-associated ancestry cluster than the roughly 640-donor mean. A further reported finding was that TCR beta sequences accurately predicted the HLA-A and HLA-B alleles for most subjects in the first cohort.

With respect to this clone: Its antigen remains undetermined.

CDR1 and CDR2 were assigned from the germline V gene as ENHRY and SYGVKD. The junction carries 10 bases between V and J, which are trimmed by 3 bases and 5 bases respectively. CDR3 length: 13 amino acids, cysteine to phenylalanine. Only the CDR3 part of the read is kept: 39 bases, read in frame from the first base. The receptor was derived from a man aged 40-55 years in good health and CMV-seronegative. Sequenced sample: PBMCs. The chain was built from TRBV10-3 and TRBJ2-5; D gene: possibly TRBD2, on 6 matching bases. The sequence in DNA is TGTGCCATCAGTGATCAGGCGGGGGAGACCCAGTACTTC. This codes for CAISDQAGETQYF.